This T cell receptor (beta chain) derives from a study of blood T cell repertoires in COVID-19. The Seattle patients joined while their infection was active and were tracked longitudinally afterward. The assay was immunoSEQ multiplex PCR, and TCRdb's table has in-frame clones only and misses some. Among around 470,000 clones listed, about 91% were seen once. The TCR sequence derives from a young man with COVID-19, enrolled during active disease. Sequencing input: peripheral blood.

In DNA form, the CDR3 reads TGTGCCAGCAGGGACGGGACAGGTGGTCCTTACGAGCAGTACTTC. Translation gives CASRDGTGGPYEQYF. The chain combines TRBV11-2 with TRBJ2-7, with 8 bases lining up with TRBD1. Germline lookup yields CDR1 SGHAT and CDR2 FQNNGV. J gave up 4 bases and V 6 bases, and 11 bases lay outside the gene matches. The CDR3 is 15 amino acids.